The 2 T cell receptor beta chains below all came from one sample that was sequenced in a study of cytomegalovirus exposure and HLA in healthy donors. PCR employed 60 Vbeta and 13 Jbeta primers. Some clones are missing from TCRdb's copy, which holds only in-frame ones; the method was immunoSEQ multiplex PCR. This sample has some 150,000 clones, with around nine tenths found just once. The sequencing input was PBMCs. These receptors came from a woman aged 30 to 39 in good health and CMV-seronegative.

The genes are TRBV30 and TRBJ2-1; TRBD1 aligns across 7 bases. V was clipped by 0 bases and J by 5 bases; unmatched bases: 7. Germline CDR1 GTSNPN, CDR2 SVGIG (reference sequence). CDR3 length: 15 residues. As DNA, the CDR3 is TGTGCCTGGAGTGTAATAGGGGGCATTGACAATGAGCAGTTCTTC. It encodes CAWSVIGGIDNEQFF.

The CDR3 coding sequence is TGTGCCAGCTCACCAGAGGCAGATACGCAGTATTTT. It translates to CASSPEADTQYF. This chain uses TRBV18 with TRBJ2-3; D not certain. The CDR3 has 12 residues. The V end lost 2 bases, the J end lost 4 bases, and 4 bases lay between the germline ends. Germline CDR1 and CDR2: KGHSH and LQKENI.